This TCR beta chain emerged from a study of blood T cell repertoires in COVID-19. CDR1 is SNHLY, CDR2 FYNNEI, per germline. The ends were cut back, 7 bases at V and 4 bases at J, with 14 bases in the middle. CDR3 length: 13 amino acids. Clones were read by immunoSEQ multiplex PCR, and TCRdb kept only the in-frame ones, dropping some. The sample includes 110,000 to 150,000 clones, roughly 85% of them seen just once. The source is a man over 45 with acute or convalescent COVID-19. The source material was peripheral blood. The chain employs TRBV2 and TRBJ2-7; D is uncertain. This CDR3 is CASNPRNGYEQYF. The CDR3, as DNA: TGTGCCAGCAATCCTAGGAACGGGTACGAGCAGTACTTC.